This TCR beta chain was retrieved from a study of T cell repertoires in cytomegalovirus infection. Study observations and caveats: Individuals carrying CMV plus the relevant HLA were identified by cumulative frequency of public TCR beta families.

TCRdb redid the calling of the reads with MiXCR, one entry per CDR3 protein. Among about 260,000 distinct CDR3 sequences listed, around 9% were seen once. Germline loops: CDR1 SGHTA, CDR2 FQGNSA. Trimming left V 1 base short and J 7 bases short, with 17 bases between. The CDR3 spans 16 residues. This clonotype was found many times. Its antigen remains unidentified. The sequencing input was PBMCs. The receptor was derived from a human donor in good health (CMV status not recorded). Some clones in this sample may be carry-over from other donors' samples. The genes are TRBV7-2 and TRBJ1-3, with no clear D. The CDR3 DNA sequence: TGTGCCAGCAGCTTAGGGGTTGGCACCGGAGTGAACACCATATATTTT. Translated: CASSLGVGTGVNTIYF. The full variable domain, completed using reference TRBV7-2 and TRBJ1-3, is GAGVSQSPSNKVTEKGKDVELRCDPISGHTALYWYRQSLGQGLEFLIYFQGNSAPDKSGLPSDRFSAERTGGSVSTLTIQRTQQEDSAVYLCASSLGVGTGVNTIYFGEGSWLTVV.